A selection of T cell receptor beta chains follows, all from one sample in a study of immune cell composition in non-small cell lung cancer. The data were produced by immunoSEQ multiplex PCR, yet TCRdb's version contains in-frame clones alone and is incomplete. The sample gives a few thousand clones, roughly 77% of which show up once; 13% is in the top ten. The source material was non-adjacent lung tissue. The source is a human donor with non-small cell lung cancer. Both conserved end residues are part of each CDR3. A D gene is named only where the DNA matches it firmly. A clone size is listed for some rows: how often the clone was seen (once, few, many), or a class if it is expanded.

J gene: TRBJ2-1
V gene: TRBV5-6
clone size: .
D gene: TRBD1
CDR3 DNA: TGTGCCAGCAGCTTGGAGGGGACAGGGGGTCACAATGAGCAGTTCTTC
CDR3 protein: CASSLEGTGGHNEQFF

J gene: TRBJ1-2
V gene: TRBV5-4
clone size: .
D gene: .
CDR3 DNA: TGTGCCAGCAGCTCCAGGGTCCGCGGCGGCTACACCTTC
CDR3 protein: CASSSRVRGGYTF

J gene: TRBJ1-2
V gene: TRBV2
clone size: .
D gene: TRBD1
CDR3 DNA: TGTGCCAGCAGGGTACAGGGGGTTGCTAACTATGGCTACACCTTC
CDR3 protein: CASRVQGVANYGYTF

J gene: TRBJ1-1
V gene: TRBV10-2
clone size: .
D gene: .
CDR3 DNA: TGCGCCAGCAGCAACGGGGGGCCGGAGGCTTTCTTT
CDR3 protein: CASSNGGPEAFF

J gene: TRBJ2-5
V gene: TRBV28
clone size: .
D gene: .
CDR3 DNA: TGTGCCAGCAGACCGACAGAAGAAGAGACCCAGTACTTC
CDR3 protein: CASRPTEEETQYF

J gene: TRBJ2-7
V gene: TRBV6-5
clone size: .
D gene: .
CDR3 DNA: TGTGCCAGCAGTTCCGCGCTAGCGAAAGAGCAGTACTTC
CDR3 protein: CASSSALAKEQYF

J gene: TRBJ2-1
V gene: TRBV5-1
clone size: .
D gene: TRBD2
CDR3 DNA: TGCGCCAGCAGCCACGTAGCGGGAGACTCCTACAATGAGCAGTTCTTC
CDR3 protein: CASSHVAGDSYNEQFF

J gene: TRBJ2-7
V gene: TRBV13
clone size: large
D gene: TRBD1
CDR3 DNA: TGTGCCAGCAGAAAACAGGGGGCAGACTACGAGCAGTACTTC
CDR3 protein: CASRKQGADYEQYF

J gene: TRBJ2-2
V gene: TRBV4-3
clone size: once
D gene: TRBD1
CDR3 DNA: TGCGCCAGCAGCGCCCGACAGGGCGCGAACACCGGGGAGCTGTTTTTT
CDR3 protein: CASSARQGANTGELFF

J gene: TRBJ2-2
V gene: TRBV7-2
clone size: .
D gene: .
CDR3 DNA: TGTGCCATCGCGGCTGGGTCCGCGAACACCGGGGAGCTGTTTTTT
CDR3 protein: CAIAAGSANTGELFF

J gene: TRBJ2-7
V gene: TRBV14
clone size: .
D gene: TRBD1
CDR3 DNA: TGTGCCAGCAGCCAAGCAAGAATGATCCGGGACAGACCCTACGAGCAGTACTTC
CDR3 protein: CASSQARMIRDRPYEQYF

J gene: TRBJ2-3
V gene: TRBV29-1
clone size: .
D gene: .
CDR3 DNA: TGCAGCGTTGAAGGGGTCGGGGGATTCAGGGCAGATACGCAGTATTTT
CDR3 protein: CSVEGVGGFRADTQYF

J gene: TRBJ2-1
V gene: TRBV10-3
clone size: large
D gene: .
CDR3 DNA: TGTGCCATCAGCGCGGACACTTACAATGAGCAGTTCTTC
CDR3 protein: CAISADTYNEQFF

J gene: TRBJ2-3
V gene: TRBV7-2
clone size: .
D gene: .
CDR3 DNA: TGTGCCAGCAGCTTAGGGATGAGGGAAGATACGCAGTATTTT
CDR3 protein: CASSLGMREDTQYF

J gene: TRBJ1-5
V gene: TRBV19
clone size: few
D gene: TRBD1
CDR3 DNA: TGTGCCAGTAGCTCGACAGGGGGCAACCAGCCCCAGCATTTT
CDR3 protein: CASSSTGGNQPQHF

J gene: TRBJ2-5
V gene: TRBV2
clone size: .
D gene: TRBD1
CDR3 DNA: TGTGCCAGCTTGGAACGGACAGGGCGAGAGACCCAGTACTTC
CDR3 protein: CASLERTGRETQYF

J gene: TRBJ2-1
V gene: TRBV27
clone size: .
D gene: .
CDR3 DNA: TGTGCCAGCAGACCCCTCGCCGGTAACAATGAGCAGTTCTTC
CDR3 protein: CASRPLAGNNEQFF

J gene: TRBJ1-5
V gene: TRBV11-2
clone size: few
D gene: TRBD1
CDR3 DNA: TGTGCCAGCAGCTTAAGCGACAGGGCTACTCAGCCCCAGCATTTT
CDR3 protein: CASSLSDRATQPQHF

J gene: TRBJ2-1
V gene: TRBV2
clone size: .
D gene: TRBD2
CDR3 DNA: TGTGCCAGCAGCCTGACTAGCGGGAGGGCCAATGAGCAGTTCTTC
CDR3 protein: CASSLTSGRANEQFF

J gene: TRBJ2-2
V gene: TRBV19
clone size: .
D gene: TRBD2
CDR3 DNA: TGTGCCAGTACGGCAGGATCGGGAGGGCGCACCGGGGAGCTGTTTTTT
CDR3 protein: CASTAGSGGRTGELFF

J gene: TRBJ2-1
V gene: TRBV28
clone size: .
D gene: TRBD2
CDR3 DNA: TGTGCCAGCAGAGCAGCGGCTAGCGGGGCCTACAATGAGCAGTTCTTC
CDR3 protein: CASRAAASGAYNEQFF

J gene: TRBJ2-3
V gene: TRBV19
clone size: .
D gene: TRBD2
CDR3 DNA: TGTGCCAGTAGTAGTAGCGGGAGCACAGATACGCAGTATTTT
CDR3 protein: CASSSSGSTDTQYF

J gene: TRBJ1-4
V gene: TRBV9
clone size: large
D gene: .
CDR3 DNA: TGTGCCAGCAGCGTAGAGGTCCAGGGGACTGAAAAACTGTTTTTT
CDR3 protein: CASSVEVQGTEKLFF

J gene: TRBJ2-1
V gene: TRBV6-1
clone size: .
D gene: .
CDR3 DNA: TGTGCCAGCACTGCCGACACTAGTAGCTACAATGAGCAGTTCTTC
CDR3 protein: CASTADTSSYNEQFF

J gene: TRBJ2-3
V gene: TRBV7-2
clone size: .
D gene: TRBD1
CDR3 DNA: TGTGCCAGCAGCCCCAGACAGGGGAACGCAGATACGCAGTATTTT
CDR3 protein: CASSPRQGNADTQYF

J gene: TRBJ2-5
V gene: TRBV5-1
clone size: medium-sized
D gene: TRBD2
CDR3 DNA: TGCGCCAGCAGCTTGGACGGGAGGCCTCAAGAGACCCAGTACTTC
CDR3 protein: CASSLDGRPQETQYF

J gene: TRBJ2-7
V gene: TRBV10-3
clone size: .
D gene: TRBD2
CDR3 DNA: TGTGCCATCAGTGAGAAAGCGGGAGGACCCTACGAGCAGTACTTC
CDR3 protein: CAISEKAGGPYEQYF

J gene: TRBJ2-1
V gene: TRBV27
clone size: .
D gene: TRBD1
CDR3 DNA: TGTGCCAGCAGTCCCTTTTTGACAGGGGGCTCCCCCAATGAGCAGTTCTTC
CDR3 protein: CASSPFLTGGSPNEQFF

J gene: TRBJ2-1
V gene: TRBV6-4
clone size: .
D gene: .
CDR3 DNA: TGTGCCAGCAGACCCCCGCGGGGCCGGGACCCCCCAGAGCAGTTCTTC
CDR3 protein: CASRPPRGRDPPEQFF

J gene: TRBJ2-2
V gene: TRBV9
clone size: .
D gene: .
CDR3 DNA: TGTGCCAGCAGCGGGAAGGGGGTGGACACCGGGGAGCTGTTTTTT
CDR3 protein: CASSGKGVDTGELFF

J gene: TRBJ2-7
V gene: TRBV13
clone size: once
D gene: TRBD1
CDR3 DNA: TGTGCCAGCAGCTCCCACGGGACAGGGGGCAATTACGAGCAGTACTTC
CDR3 protein: CASSSHGTGGNYEQYF

J gene: TRBJ2-3
V gene: TRBV5-1
clone size: .
D gene: .
CDR3 DNA: TGCGCCAGCAGCAAGGGGGCTAGCGGGACAGATACGCAGTATTTT
CDR3 protein: CASSKGASGTDTQYF

J gene: TRBJ2-6
V gene: TRBV11-3
clone size: .
D gene: TRBD1
CDR3 DNA: TGTGCCAGCAGCTCCTCGACAGGGGCCCCTGGGGCCAACGTCCTGACTTTC
CDR3 protein: CASSSSTGAPGANVLTF

J gene: TRBJ2-7
V gene: TRBV7-6
clone size: .
D gene: .
CDR3 DNA: TGTGCCAGCAGCTTACAGGCAGGGCCCGACTCCTACGAGCAGTACTTC
CDR3 protein: CASSLQAGPDSYEQYF

J gene: TRBJ2-3
V gene: TRBV20-1
clone size: .
D gene: .
CDR3 DNA: TGCAGTGCTAGAAATCAAGATACGCAGTATTTT
CDR3 protein: CSARNQDTQYF

J gene: TRBJ2-3
V gene: TRBV2
clone size: .
D gene: TRBD1
CDR3 DNA: TGTGCCAGCAGTGCCGGGACAGCGAGCACAGATACGCAGTATTTT
CDR3 protein: CASSAGTASTDTQYF

J gene: TRBJ2-3
V gene: TRBV15
clone size: .
D gene: TRBD2
CDR3 DNA: TGTGCCACCAGCAGAGATGGGGGGGGGAACACAGATACGCAGTATTTT
CDR3 protein: CATSRDGGGNTDTQYF

J gene: TRBJ2-3
V gene: TRBV7-2
clone size: .
D gene: .
CDR3 DNA: TGTGCCAGCAGCTTCCCAGGATCCCAGAGCACAGATACGCAGTATTTT
CDR3 protein: CASSFPGSQSTDTQYF

J gene: TRBJ2-7
V gene: TRBV18
clone size: .
D gene: .
CDR3 DNA: TGTGCCAGCTCACCGGTACAGGGCGGCTACGAGCAGTACTTC
CDR3 protein: CASSPVQGGYEQYF

J gene: TRBJ1-2
V gene: TRBV19
clone size: once
D gene: .
CDR3 DNA: TGTGCCAGTAGTCAGGGACTCCTAAACTATGGCTACACCTTC
CDR3 protein: CASSQGLLNYGYTF

J gene: TRBJ2-2
V gene: TRBV7-2
clone size: .
D gene: .
CDR3 DNA: TGTGCCAGCAGCGAAGGACTCCCGAACACCGGGGAGCTGTTTTTT
CDR3 protein: CASSEGLPNTGELFF

J gene: TRBJ2-1
V gene: TRBV6-1
clone size: .
D gene: .
CDR3 DNA: TGTGCCAGCGAGCGGGCCTCCTACAATGAGCAGTTCTTC
CDR3 protein: CASERASYNEQFF